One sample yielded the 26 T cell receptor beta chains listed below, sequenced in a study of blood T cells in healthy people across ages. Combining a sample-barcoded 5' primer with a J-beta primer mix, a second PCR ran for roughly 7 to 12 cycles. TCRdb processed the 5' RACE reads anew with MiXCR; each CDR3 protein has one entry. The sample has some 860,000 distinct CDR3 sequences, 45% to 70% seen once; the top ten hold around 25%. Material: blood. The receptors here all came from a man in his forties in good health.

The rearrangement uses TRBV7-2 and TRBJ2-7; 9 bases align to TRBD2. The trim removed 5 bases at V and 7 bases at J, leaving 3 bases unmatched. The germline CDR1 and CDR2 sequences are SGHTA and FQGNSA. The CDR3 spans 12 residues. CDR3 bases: TGTGCCAGCAGCCCTAGCGGGAAAGAGCAGTACTTC. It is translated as CASSPSGKEQYF.

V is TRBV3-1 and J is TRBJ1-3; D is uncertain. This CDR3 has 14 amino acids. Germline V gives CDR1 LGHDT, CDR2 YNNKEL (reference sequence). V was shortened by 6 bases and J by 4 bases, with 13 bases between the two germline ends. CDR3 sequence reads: CASSQSLTGNTIYF. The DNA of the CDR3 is TGTGCCAGCAGTCAAAGCCTCACCGGAAACACCATATATTTT.

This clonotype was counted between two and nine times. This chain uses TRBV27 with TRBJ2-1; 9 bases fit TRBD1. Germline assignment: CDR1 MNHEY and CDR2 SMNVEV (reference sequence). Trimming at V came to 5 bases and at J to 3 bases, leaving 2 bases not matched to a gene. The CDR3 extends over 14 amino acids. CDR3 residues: CASSRGQGYNEQFF. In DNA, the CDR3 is TGTGCCAGCAGTCGGGGACAGGGCTACAATGAGCAGTTCTTC.

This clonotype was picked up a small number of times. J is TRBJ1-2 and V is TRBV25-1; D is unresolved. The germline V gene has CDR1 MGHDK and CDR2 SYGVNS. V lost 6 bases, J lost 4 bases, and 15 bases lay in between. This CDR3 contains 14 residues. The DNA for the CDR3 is TGTGCCAGCAGCCCCAACTTGAGGAGCTATGGCTACACCTTC. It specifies CASSPNLRSYGYTF.

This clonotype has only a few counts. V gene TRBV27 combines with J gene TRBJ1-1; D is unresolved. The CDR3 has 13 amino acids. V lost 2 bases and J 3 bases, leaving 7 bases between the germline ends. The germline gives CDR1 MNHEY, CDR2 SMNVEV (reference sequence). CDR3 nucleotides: TGTGCCAGCAGTTTAAATTGGGACACTGAAGCTTTCTTT. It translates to CASSLNWDTEAFF.

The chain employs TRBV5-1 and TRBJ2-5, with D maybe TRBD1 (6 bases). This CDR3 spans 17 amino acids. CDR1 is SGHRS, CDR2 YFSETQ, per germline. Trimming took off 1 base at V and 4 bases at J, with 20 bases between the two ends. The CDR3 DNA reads TGCGCCAGCAGCTTGTTGACGGGACAAGGTTATGGAGAGACCCAGTACTTC. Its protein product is CASSLLTGQGYGETQYF.

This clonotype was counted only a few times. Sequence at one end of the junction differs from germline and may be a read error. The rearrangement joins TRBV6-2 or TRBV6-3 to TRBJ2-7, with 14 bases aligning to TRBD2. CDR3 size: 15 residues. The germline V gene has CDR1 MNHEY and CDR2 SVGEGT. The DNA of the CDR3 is TGCGCCAGCAGCCCCTGGACTAGCGGGAGGTACGAGCAGTACTTC. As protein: CASSPWTSGRYEQYF.

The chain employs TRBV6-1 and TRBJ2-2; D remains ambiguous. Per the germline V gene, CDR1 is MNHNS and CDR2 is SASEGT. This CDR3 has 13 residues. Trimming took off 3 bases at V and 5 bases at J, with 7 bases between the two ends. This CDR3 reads CASSEWDTGELFF. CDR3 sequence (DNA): TGTGCCAGCAGTGAGTGGGATACCGGGGAGCTGTTTTTT.

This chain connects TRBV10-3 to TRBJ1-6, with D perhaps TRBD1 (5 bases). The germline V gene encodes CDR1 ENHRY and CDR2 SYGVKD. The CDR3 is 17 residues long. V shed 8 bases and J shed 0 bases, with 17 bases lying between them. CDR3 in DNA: TGTGCCATCGGTTTTTGGGGGAGGAGCTCCTATAATTCACCCCTCCACTTT. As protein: CAIGFWGRSSYNSPLHF.

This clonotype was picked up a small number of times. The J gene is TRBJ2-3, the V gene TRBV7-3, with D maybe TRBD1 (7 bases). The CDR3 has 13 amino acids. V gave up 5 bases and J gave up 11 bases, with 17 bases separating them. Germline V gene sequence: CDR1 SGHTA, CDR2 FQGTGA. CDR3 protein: CASSTRQGGRQYF. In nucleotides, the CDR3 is TGTGCCAGCAGCACCCGACAGGGAGGTCGGCAGTATTTT.

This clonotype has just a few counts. CDR3 nucleotide sequence: TGCAGCGTTCATGCCGGGACTGGCTACAATGAGCAGTTCTTC. It specifies CSVHAGTGYNEQFF. The V call is TRBV29-1, the J call TRBJ2-1, with D possibly TRBD2 on 6 matching bases. Germline V gene sequence: CDR1 SQVTM, CDR2 ANQGSEA. The V and J ends lost 5 bases and 3 bases respectively, with 14 bases between them. The CDR3 extends over 14 amino acids.

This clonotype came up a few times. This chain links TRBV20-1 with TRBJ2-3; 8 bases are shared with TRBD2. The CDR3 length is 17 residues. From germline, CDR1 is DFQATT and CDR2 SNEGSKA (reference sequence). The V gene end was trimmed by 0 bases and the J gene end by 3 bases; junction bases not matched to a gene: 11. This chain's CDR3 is CSARDGRTSSYTDTQYF. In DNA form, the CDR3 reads TGCAGTGCTAGAGATGGGAGGACTAGCTCGTATACAGATACGCAGTATTTT.

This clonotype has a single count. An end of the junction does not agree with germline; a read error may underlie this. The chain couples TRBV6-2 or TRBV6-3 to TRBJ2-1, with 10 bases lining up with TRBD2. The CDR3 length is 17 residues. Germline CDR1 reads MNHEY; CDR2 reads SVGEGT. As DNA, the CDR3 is TGTGCCAGCAGTCCTCTAGCGGGAGTAAGGTCGGGGAATGGGCAGTTCTTC. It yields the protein CASSPLAGVRSGNGQFF.

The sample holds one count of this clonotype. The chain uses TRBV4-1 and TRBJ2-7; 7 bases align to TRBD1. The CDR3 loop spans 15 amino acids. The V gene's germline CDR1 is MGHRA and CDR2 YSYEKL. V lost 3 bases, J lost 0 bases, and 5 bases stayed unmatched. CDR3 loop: CASSQARDSSYEQYF. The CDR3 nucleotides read TGCGCCAGCAGCCAGGCCCGGGACAGCTCCTACGAGCAGTACTTC.

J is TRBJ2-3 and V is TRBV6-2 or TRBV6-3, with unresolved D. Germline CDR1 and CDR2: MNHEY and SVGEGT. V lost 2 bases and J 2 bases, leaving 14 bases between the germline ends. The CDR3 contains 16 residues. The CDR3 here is CASSYPSLGDTDTQYF. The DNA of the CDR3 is TGTGCCAGCAGTTACCCTTCGCTTGGGGACACAGATACGCAGTATTTT.

CDR3 nucleotides: TGTGCCAGCACCCCGAGCGGGAGTATGAACGAGCAGTACTTC. The encoded protein is CASTPSGSMNEQYF. The V call is TRBV28, the J call TRBJ2-7; 8 bases are a match to TRBD2. V trimming: 7 bases; J trimming: 5 bases; junction bases outside the gene matches: 10. This CDR3 has 14 residues. The germline gives CDR1 MDHEN, CDR2 SYDVKM.

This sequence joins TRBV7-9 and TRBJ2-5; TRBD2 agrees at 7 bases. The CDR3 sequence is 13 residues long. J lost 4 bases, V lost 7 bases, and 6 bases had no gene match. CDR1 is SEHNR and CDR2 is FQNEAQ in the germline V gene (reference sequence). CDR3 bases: TGTGCCAGCATGGGGAGGGACCCAGAGACCCAGTACTTC. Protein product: CASMGRDPETQYF.

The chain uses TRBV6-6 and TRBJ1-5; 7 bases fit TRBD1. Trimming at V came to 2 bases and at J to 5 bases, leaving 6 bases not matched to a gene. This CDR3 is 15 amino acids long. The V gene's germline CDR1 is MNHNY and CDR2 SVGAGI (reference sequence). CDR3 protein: CASSYAITGDQPQHF. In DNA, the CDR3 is TGTGCCAGCAGTTACGCTATTACAGGGGATCAGCCCCAGCATTTT.

The CDR3 nucleotides read TGTGCCATCAGTTTGGACGGGAGCTACACAGATACGCAGTATTTT. Residues: CAISLDGSYTDTQYF. The rearrangement joins TRBV10-3 to TRBJ2-3, with D possibly TRBD2 on 6 matching bases. The V and J ends lost 5 bases and 2 bases respectively, with 14 bases between them. The length of the CDR3 is 15 residues. Germline values: CDR1 ENHRY, CDR2 SYGVKD.

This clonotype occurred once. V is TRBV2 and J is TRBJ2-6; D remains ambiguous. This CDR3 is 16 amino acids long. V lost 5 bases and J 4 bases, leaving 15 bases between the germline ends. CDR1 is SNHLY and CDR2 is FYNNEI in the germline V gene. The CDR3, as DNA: TGTGCCAGCAGTCGCCAATTAGGGCTGGGGGCCAACGTCCTGACTTTC. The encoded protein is CASSRQLGLGANVLTF.

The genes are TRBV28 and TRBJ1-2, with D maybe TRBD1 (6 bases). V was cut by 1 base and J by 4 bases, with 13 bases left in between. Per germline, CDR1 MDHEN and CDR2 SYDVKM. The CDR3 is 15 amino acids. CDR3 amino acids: CASSLYQDRGYGYTF. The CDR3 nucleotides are TGTGCCAGCAGTTTATACCAGGACAGAGGCTATGGCTACACCTTC.

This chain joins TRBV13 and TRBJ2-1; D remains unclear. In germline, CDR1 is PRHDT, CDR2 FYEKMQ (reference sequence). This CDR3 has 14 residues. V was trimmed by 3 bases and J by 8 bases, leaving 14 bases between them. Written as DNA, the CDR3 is TGTGCCAGCAGCTTCGAAACTCGTCATTATGAGCAGTTCTTC. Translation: CASSFETRHYEQFF.

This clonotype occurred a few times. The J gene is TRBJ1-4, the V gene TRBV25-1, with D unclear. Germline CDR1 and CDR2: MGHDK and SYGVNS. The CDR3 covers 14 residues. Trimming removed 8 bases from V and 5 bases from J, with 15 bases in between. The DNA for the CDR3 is TGTGCCAGCGGAAGAGGAGGGCAGAATGAAAAACTGTTTTTT. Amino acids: CASGRGGQNEKLFF.

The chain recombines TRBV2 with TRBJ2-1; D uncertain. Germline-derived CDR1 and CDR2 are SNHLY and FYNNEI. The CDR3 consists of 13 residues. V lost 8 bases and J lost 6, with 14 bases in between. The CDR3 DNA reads TGTGCCAGCGTGGACGGAGAACCCAATGAGCAGTTCTTC. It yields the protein CASVDGEPNEQFF. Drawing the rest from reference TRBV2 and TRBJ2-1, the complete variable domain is EPEVTQTPSHQVTQMGQEVILRCVPISNHLYFYWYRQILGQKVEFLVSFYNNEISEKSEIFDDQFSVERPDGSNFTLKIRSTKLEDSAMYFCASVDGEPNEQFFGPGTRLTVL.

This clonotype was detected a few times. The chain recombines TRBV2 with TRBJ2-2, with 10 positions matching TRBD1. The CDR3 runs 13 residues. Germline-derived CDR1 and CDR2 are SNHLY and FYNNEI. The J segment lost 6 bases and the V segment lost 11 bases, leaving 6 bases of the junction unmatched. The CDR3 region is CASGGTGAGELFF. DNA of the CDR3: TGTGCCTCCGGGGGGACAGGGGCCGGGGAGCTGTTTTTT.

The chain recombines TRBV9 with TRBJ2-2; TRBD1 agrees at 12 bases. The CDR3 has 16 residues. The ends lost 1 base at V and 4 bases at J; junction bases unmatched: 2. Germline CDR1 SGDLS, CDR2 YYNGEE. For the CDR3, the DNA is TGTGCCAGCAGCGTAATGGGACAGGGGGCCACCGGGGAGCTGTTTTTT. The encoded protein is CASSVMGQGATGELFF.